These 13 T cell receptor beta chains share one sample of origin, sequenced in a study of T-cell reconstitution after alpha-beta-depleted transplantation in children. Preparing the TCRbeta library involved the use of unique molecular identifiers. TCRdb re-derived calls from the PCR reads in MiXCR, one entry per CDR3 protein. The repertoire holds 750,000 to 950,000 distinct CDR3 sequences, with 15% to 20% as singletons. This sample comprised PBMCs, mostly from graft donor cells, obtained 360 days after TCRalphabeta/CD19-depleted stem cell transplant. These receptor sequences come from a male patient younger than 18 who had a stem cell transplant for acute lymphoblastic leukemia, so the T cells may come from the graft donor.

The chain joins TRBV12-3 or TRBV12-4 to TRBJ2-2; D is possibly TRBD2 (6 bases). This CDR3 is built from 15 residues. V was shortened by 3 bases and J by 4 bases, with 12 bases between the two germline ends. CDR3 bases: TGTGCCAGCAGTTTTGGCCGGAGGGGCACCGGGGAGCTGTTTTTT. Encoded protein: CASSFGRRGTGELFF.

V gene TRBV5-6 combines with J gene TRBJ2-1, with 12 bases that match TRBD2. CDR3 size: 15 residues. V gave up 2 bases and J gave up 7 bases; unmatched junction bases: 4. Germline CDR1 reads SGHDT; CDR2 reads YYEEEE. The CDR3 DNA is TGTGCCAGCAGCTTTGGGACTAGCGGGCTTAATGAGCAGTTCTTC. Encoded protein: CASSFGTSGLNEQFF. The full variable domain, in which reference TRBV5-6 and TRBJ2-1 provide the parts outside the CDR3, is DAGVTQSPTHLIKTRGQQVTLRCSPKSGHDTVSWYQQALGQGPQFIFQYYEEEERQRGNFPDRFSGHQFPNYSSELNVNALLLGDSALYLCASSFGTSGLNEQFFGPGTRLTVL.

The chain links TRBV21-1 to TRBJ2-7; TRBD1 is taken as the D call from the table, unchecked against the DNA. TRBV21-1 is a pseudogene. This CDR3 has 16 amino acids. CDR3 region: CASNPDRTSGDYEQYF. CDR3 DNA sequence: TGTGCCAGTAATCCAGACAGAACCTCAGGGGACTACGAGCAGTACTTC.

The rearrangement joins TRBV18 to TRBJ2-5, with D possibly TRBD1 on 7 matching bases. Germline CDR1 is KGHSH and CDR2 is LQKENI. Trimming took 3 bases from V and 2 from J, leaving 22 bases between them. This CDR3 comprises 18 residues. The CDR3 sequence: CASSPTWRGRLSQETQYF. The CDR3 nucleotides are TGTGCCAGCTCACCCACGTGGAGGGGGCGCTTGAGTCAAGAGACCCAGTACTTC.

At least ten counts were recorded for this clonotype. Here the CDR3 reads CSARVGGAKTGELFF. The CDR3 DNA follows: TGCAGTGCTAGAGTGGGGGGAGCAAAGACCGGGGAGCTGTTTTTT. The chain joins TRBV20-1 to TRBJ2-2; D may be TRBD2 (6 bases). Germline CDR1 reads DFQATT; CDR2 reads SNEGSKA (reference sequence). The CDR3 loop spans 15 amino acids. V lost 1 base and J 5 bases, leaving 14 bases between the germline ends.

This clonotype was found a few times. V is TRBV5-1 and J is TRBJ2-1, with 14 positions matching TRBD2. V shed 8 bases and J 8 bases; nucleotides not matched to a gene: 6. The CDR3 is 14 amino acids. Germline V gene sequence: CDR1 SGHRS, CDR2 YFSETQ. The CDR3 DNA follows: TGCGCCAGAGGTCCGGGACTAGCGGGAGATGAGCAGTTCTTC. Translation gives CARGPGLAGDEQFF. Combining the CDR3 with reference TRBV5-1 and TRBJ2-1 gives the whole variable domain KAGVTQTPRYLIKTRGQQVTLSCSPISGHRSVSWYQQTPGQGLQFLFEYFSETQRNKGNFPGRFSGRQFSNSRSEMNVSTLELGDSALYLCARGPGLAGDEQFFGPGTRLTVL.

CDR3 sequence: CSVETSGNEQFF. The CDR3 coding sequence is TGCAGCGTTGAGACTAGTGGTAATGAGCAGTTCTTC. The chain recombines TRBV29-1 with TRBJ2-1; TRBD2 is a possible D gene (6 bases). The V end lost 3 bases, the J end lost 7 bases, and 10 bases lay between the germline ends. Germline V CDR1 and CDR2: SQVTM, ANQGSEA. The CDR3 totals 12 residues.

Here the CDR3 reads CSASSARGTSGYEQYF. CDR3 bases: TGCAGTGCTAGTAGCGCCCGGGGCACTAGCGGCTACGAGCAGTACTTC. The chain uses TRBV20-1 and TRBJ2-7; 8 positions match TRBD2. This CDR3 has 16 residues. Germline values: CDR1 DFQATT, CDR2 SNEGSKA (reference sequence). V was pared by 3 bases and J by 3 bases, with 13 bases of the junction left unmatched.

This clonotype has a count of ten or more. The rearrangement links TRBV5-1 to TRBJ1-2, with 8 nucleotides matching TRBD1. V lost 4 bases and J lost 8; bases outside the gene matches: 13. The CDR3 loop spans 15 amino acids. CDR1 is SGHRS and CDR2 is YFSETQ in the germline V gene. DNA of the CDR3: TGCGCCAGCAGCAGCTACGGGACAGGACTAGAGGGCTACACCTTC. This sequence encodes CASSSYGTGLEGYTF.

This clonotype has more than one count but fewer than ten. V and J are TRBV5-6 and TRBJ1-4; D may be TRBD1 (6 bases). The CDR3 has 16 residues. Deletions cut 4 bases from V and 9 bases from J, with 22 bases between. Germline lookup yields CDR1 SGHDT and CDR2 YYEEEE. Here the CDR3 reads CASSPRGGGGSKKLFF. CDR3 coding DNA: TGTGCCAGCAGCCCCCGCGGGGGGGGCGGATCGAAAAAACTGTTTTTT.

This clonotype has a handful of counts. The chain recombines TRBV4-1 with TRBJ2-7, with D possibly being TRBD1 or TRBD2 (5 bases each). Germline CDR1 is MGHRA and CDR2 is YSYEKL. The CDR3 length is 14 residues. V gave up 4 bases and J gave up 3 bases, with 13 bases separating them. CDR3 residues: CASSPQGPNYEQYF. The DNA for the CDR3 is TGCGCCAGCAGCCCCCAGGGACCGAACTACGAGCAGTACTTC.

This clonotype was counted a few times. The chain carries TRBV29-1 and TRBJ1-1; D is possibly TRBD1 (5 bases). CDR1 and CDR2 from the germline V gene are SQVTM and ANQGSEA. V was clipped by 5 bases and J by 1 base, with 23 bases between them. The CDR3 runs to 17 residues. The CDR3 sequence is CSVRQGEVGLRNTEAFF. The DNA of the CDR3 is TGCAGCGTTAGGCAGGGAGAAGTAGGATTGAGGAACACTGAAGCTTTCTTT.

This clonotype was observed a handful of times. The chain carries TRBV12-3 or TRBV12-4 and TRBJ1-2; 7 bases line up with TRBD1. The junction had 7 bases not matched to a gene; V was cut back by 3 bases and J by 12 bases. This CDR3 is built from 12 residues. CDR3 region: CASSFGDSRHTF. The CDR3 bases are TGTGCCAGCAGTTTTGGGGACAGCCGTCACACCTTC.